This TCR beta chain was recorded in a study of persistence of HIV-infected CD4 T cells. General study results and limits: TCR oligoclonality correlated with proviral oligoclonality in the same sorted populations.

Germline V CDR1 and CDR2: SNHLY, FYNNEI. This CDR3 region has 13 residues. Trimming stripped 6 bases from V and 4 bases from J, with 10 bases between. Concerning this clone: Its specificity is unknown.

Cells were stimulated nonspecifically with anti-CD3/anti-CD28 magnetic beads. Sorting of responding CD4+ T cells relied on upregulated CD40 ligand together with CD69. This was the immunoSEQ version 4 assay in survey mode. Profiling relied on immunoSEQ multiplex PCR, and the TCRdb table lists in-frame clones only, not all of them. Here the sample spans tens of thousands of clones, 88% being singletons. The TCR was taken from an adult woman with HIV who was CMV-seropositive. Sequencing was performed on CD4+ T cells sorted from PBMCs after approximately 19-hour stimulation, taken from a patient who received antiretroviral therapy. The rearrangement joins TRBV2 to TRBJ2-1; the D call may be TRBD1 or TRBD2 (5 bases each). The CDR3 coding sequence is TGTGCCAGCAGGCCTGGGACGTACAATGAGCAGTTCTTC. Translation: CASRPGTYNEQFF.